The source of this T cell receptor (beta chain) is a study of cytomegalovirus exposure and HLA in healthy donors. The CDR3 has 16 amino acids. The germline V gene has CDR1 SNHLY and CDR2 FYNNEI. The trim removed 6 bases at V and 6 bases at J, leaving 12 bases unmatched. The sample holds one count of this clone. In the PCR, 60 Vbeta and 13 Jbeta primers were used. Repertoires were generated with immunoSEQ multiplex PCR, while TCRdb's copy carries only in-frame clones and drops some. Of some 270,000 clones listed, 80% are singletons. Sequencing was performed on PBMCs. The J gene is TRBJ2-5, the V gene TRBV2, with 11 bases identical to TRBD1. The TCR was taken from a girl aged 2 to 9 in good health and CMV-seronegative. CDR3 sequence (DNA): TGTGCCAGCAGCCCTATAGGACAGGGGGCAAAAAAGACCCAGTACTTC. Residues: CASSPIGQGAKKTQYF.